Below are 21 T cell receptor beta chains sequenced from a single sample in a study of T-cell memory formation after mild COVID-19. TCRdb recomputed calls from the 5' RACE reads with MiXCR, one row per CDR3 protein. The data hold 200,000 or so distinct CDR3 sequences, with roughly 17% observed a single time. The sample taken for sequencing was PBMCs or a T cell subset sorted from them (not recorded which). The receptors come from an adult woman who had mild COVID-19 (a few samples of this study predate the infection). Cell type and time point are not known.

This chain uses TRBV2 with TRBJ1-2, with D possibly TRBD1 on 5 matching bases. Trimming shortened V by 5 bases and J by 4 bases, and 11 bases separated the two germline ends. This CDR3 is 13 amino acids long. The germline CDR1 and CDR2 sequences are SNHLY and FYNNEI. DNA for the CDR3: TGTGCCAGCAGTCGGGACTTAAGCTATGGCTACACCTTC. Protein: CASSRDLSYGYTF.

The table lists this clonotype with a few counts. V is TRBV2 and J is TRBJ2-3, with a tentative D call TRBD1 (5 bases). The CDR3 loop spans 16 amino acids. Germline CDR1 reads SNHLY; CDR2 reads FYNNEI. V lost 5 bases to trimming and J lost 2 bases, with 17 bases between them. This CDR3 reads CASSLLRARATDTQYF. DNA of the CDR3: TGTGCCAGCAGTCTACTCAGGGCCCGAGCCACAGATACGCAGTATTTT.

In nucleotides, the CDR3 is TGTGCCAGCAGTACCGGGACAGGGCAGAGTCAGCCCCAGCATTTT. This gives the protein CASSTGTGQSQPQHF. The chain uses TRBV2 and TRBJ1-5; 9 bases are a match to TRBD1. The J segment lost 6 bases and the V segment lost 5 bases, leaving 8 bases of the junction unmatched. The CDR3 length is 15 residues. Looked up from germline, CDR1 is SNHLY and CDR2 is FYNNEI.

This chain uses TRBV6-6 with TRBJ2-5, with 7 bases fitting TRBD2. V lost 6 bases to trimming and J lost 2 bases; unmatched junction nucleotides: 12. There are 16 residues in the CDR3. Germline V gene sequence: CDR1 MNHNY, CDR2 SVGAGI (reference sequence). CDR3 sequence reads: CASSSGLRFPQETQYF. CDR3 coding DNA: TGTGCCAGCAGCTCGGGACTACGTTTCCCTCAAGAGACCCAGTACTTC.

This clonotype was recorded many times. The V and J genes are TRBV7-9 and TRBJ2-3; D possibly corresponds to TRBD1 (6 bases). The CDR3 consists of 14 residues. V lost 1 base, J lost 1 base, and 6 bases lay in between. The V gene's germline CDR1 is SEHNR and CDR2 FQNEAQ (reference sequence). CDR3 coding DNA: TGTGCCAGCAGCTTAGACAGGGGCACAGATACGCAGTATTTT. Translating gives CASSLDRGTDTQYF. The full variable domain, with the rest looked up from reference TRBV7-9 and TRBJ2-3, is DTGVSQNPRHKITKRGQNVTFRCDPISEHNRLYWYRQTLGQGPEFLTYFQNEAQLEKSRLLSDRFSAERPKGSFSTLEIQRTEQGDSAMYLCASSLDRGTDTQYFGPGTRLTVL.

This clonotype was seen a few times. The chain has TRBV12-3 or TRBV12-4 and TRBJ2-1; TRBD1 agrees at 8 bases. The CDR3 length is 15 residues. V lost 7 bases, J lost 3 bases, and 8 bases stayed unmatched. DNA for the CDR3: TGTGCCAGCATCCTAGGACAGGGAGGCTACAATGAGCAGTTCTTC. Its protein product is CASILGQGGYNEQFF.

The rearrangement joins TRBV4-3 to TRBJ2-3; D remains ambiguous. CDR1 is LGHNA and CDR2 is YSLEER in the germline V gene. The CDR3 is 15 amino acids. V lost 0 bases to trimming and J lost 4 bases, with 11 bases between them. The CDR3 DNA reads as TGCGCCAGCAGCCAAGATTTTACCCCCCCAGATACGCAGTATTTT. Protein product: CASSQDFTPPDTQYF.

The table lists this clonotype with a few counts. This chain links TRBV4-2 with TRBJ2-7; TRBD2 agrees at 10 bases. V was clipped by 2 bases and J by 1 base; unmatched bases: 14. The CDR3 is 19 amino acids. The germline V gene has CDR1 LGHNA and CDR2 YNFKEQ. This CDR3 is CASSQYMSGRAGGSYEQYF. DNA for the CDR3: TGTGCCAGCAGCCAATATATGAGCGGGAGGGCCGGGGGATCCTACGAGCAGTACTTC.

The chain recombines TRBV5-1 with TRBJ2-7, with 14 bases aligning to TRBD2. This CDR3 comprises 15 residues. The V and J ends lost 3 bases and 7 bases, in that order; junction bases with no gene match: 6. The germline CDR1 and CDR2 sequences are SGHRS and YFSETQ. As DNA, the CDR3 is TGCGCCAGCAGCTGGGGGACTAGCGGGGGAATGGAGCAGTACTTC. This encodes CASSWGTSGGMEQYF.

The genes are TRBV12-3 or TRBV12-4 and TRBJ2-1; unclear D gene. V lost 7 bases, J lost 3 bases, and 13 bases lay in between. The CDR3 extends over 14 amino acids. The CDR3 DNA follows: TGTGCCAGCAATTTCCGTAACCACTACAATGAGCAGTTCTTC. Its translation: CASNFRNHYNEQFF.

The V gene is TRBV4-3, the J gene TRBJ2-7; 11 bases align to TRBD2. This CDR3 is 14 amino acids long. The junction had 7 bases not matched to a gene; V was cut back by 5 bases and J by 7 bases. Per the germline V gene, CDR1 is LGHNA and CDR2 is YSLEER. CDR3 region: CASSTLAGAGEQYF. CDR3 nucleotide sequence: TGCGCCAGCAGCACACTAGCGGGAGCGGGGGAGCAGTACTTC.

The table lists this clonotype with many counts. The CDR3 DNA follows: TGTGCCAGCAGCTCCCAGGGGGTAGGAAGTCAGCCCCAGCATTTT. This sequence encodes CASSSQGVGSQPQHF. The chain joins TRBV7-9 to TRBJ1-5; 7 bases agree with TRBD1. The CDR3 runs 15 residues. The junction had 9 bases not matched to a gene; V was cut back by 4 bases and J by 6 bases. CDR1 is SEHNR and CDR2 is FQNEAQ in the germline V gene (reference sequence).

This chain connects TRBV12-3 or TRBV12-4 to TRBJ1-6; 7 positions agree with TRBD1. The length of the CDR3 is 15 residues. V shed 4 bases and J 7 bases; nucleotides not matched to a gene: 7. The CDR3 spells CASSSRGQPNSPLHF. CDR3 DNA sequence: TGTGCCAGCAGTTCCCGGGGACAGCCAAATTCACCCCTCCACTTT.

The V call is TRBV5-1, the J call TRBJ2-3, with D maybe TRBD1 (5 bases). This CDR3 is built from 14 residues. Germline V CDR1 and CDR2: SGHRS, YFSETQ. V lost 0 bases and J lost 4, with 9 bases in between. The CDR3: CASSLEGVPDTQYF. CDR3 DNA sequence: TGCGCCAGCAGCTTGGAAGGGGTTCCAGATACGCAGTATTTT.

Concerning this clonotype: Just one base apart from a much larger clone, this may be a read error. The V and J genes are TRBV14 and TRBJ2-7; weak D call: TRBD1 (6 bases). The CDR3 is 13 amino acids. Germline V gene data show CDR1 as SGHDN and CDR2 as FVKESK. V dropped 6 bases and J dropped 6 bases, with 15 bases sitting between them. CDR3: CASSTDVQGEQYF. The DNA for the CDR3 is TGTGCCAGCAGTACGGACGTACAGGGCGAGCAGTACTTC.

This clonotype was found a few times. The chain is built from TRBV3-1 and TRBJ2-6; D may be TRBD1 (5 bases). CDR1 and CDR2 (germline): LGHDT, YNNKEL (reference sequence). The CDR3 contains 19 residues. V was cut by 1 base and J by 0 bases, with 16 bases left in between. The DNA for the CDR3 is TGTGCCAGCAGCCAAGTTTTCGAGACAGCCTCCTCTGGGGCCAACGTCCTGACTTTC. Residues: CASSQVFETASSGANVLTF.

The chain uses TRBV6-2 or TRBV6-3 and TRBJ2-7, with 8 bases aligning to TRBD1. Trimming took 6 bases from V and 3 from J; bases not matched to a gene: 10. Germline V gene lookup returns CDR1 MNHEY and CDR2 SVGEGT. The CDR3 totals 15 residues. The CDR3 region is CASRPPGQGYYEQYF. The CDR3 nucleotides read TGTGCCAGCAGACCTCCTGGACAGGGATACTACGAGCAGTACTTC.

This clonotype was recorded many times. The chain combines TRBV7-2 with TRBJ1-2; D uncertain. This CDR3 region has 17 residues. The germline V gene encodes CDR1 SGHTA and CDR2 FQGNSA. V lost 0 bases and J 2 bases, leaving 16 bases between the germline ends. CDR3 bases: TGTGCCAGCAGCTTAGCGCATGCGGGCGGAGGCAACTATGGCTACACCTTC. Translating gives CASSLAHAGGGNYGYTF.

This clonotype was detected ten times or more. V gene TRBV7-2 combines with J gene TRBJ2-7; D uncertain. Germline values: CDR1 SGHTA, CDR2 FQGNSA. The CDR3 consists of 14 residues. The ends were cut back, 1 base at V and 6 bases at J, with 13 bases in the middle. Written as DNA, the CDR3 is TGTGCCAGCAGCTTAGAAGTGTTAGCTCTCGAGCAGTACTTC. Amino acid sequence: CASSLEVLALEQYF.

J is TRBJ1-1 and V is TRBV5-1; maybe TRBD1 (6 bases). The germline gives CDR1 SGHRS, CDR2 YFSETQ. Trimming shortened V by 3 bases and J by 1 base, and 13 bases separated the two germline ends. CDR3 length equals 15 residues. The CDR3 is CASSSSVTGNTEAFF. As DNA, the CDR3 is TGCGCCAGCAGCTCCTCAGTGACAGGGAACACTGAAGCTTTCTTT.

This clonotype has just a few counts. The chain couples TRBV7-9 to TRBJ1-2; possibly TRBD1 for D (5 bases). The V end lost 1 base, the J end lost 8 bases, and 14 bases lay between the germline ends. The germline V gene has CDR1 SEHNR and CDR2 FQNEAQ (reference sequence). This CDR3 region has 14 residues. The CDR3 coding sequence is TGTGCCAGCAGCTTAGGGGAGGGATCAGGGGGCTACACCTTC. This translates into CASSLGEGSGGYTF.